Each of the 15 T cell receptor beta chains below was sequenced from the same sample in a study of T cell repertoires in cytomegalovirus infection. Antigen specificity for these receptors is unknown. TCRdb redid the calling of the reads with MiXCR, one entry per CDR3 protein. This table has tens of thousands of distinct CDR3 sequences, under 25% appearing once. Sequencing used PBMCs, sequenced either directly or after in vitro stimulation (not recorded which). These TCRs come from a human donor in good health (CMV status not recorded). Some clones in this sample may be carry-over from other donors' samples.

The genes are TRBV15 and TRBJ2-5; no clear D gene. The CDR3 runs 13 residues. Germline values: CDR1 LNHNV, CDR2 YYDKDF (reference sequence). V was pared by 3 bases and J by 0 bases, with 5 bases between. The CDR3 DNA reads TGTGCCACCAGCAGTGTGTACCAAGAGACCCAGTACTTC. Translated, it gives CATSSVYQETQYF.

The chain links TRBV6-5 to TRBJ2-7; the match to TRBD2 covers 9 bases. After removal of 6 bases from V and 3 bases from J, the junction contained 9 bases not matched to a gene. The germline V gene encodes CDR1 MNHEY and CDR2 SVGAGI. The CDR3 totals 15 residues. This chain's CDR3 is CASRVSGTSIYEQYF. The DNA of the CDR3 is TGTGCCAGCAGGGTTTCCGGGACTAGCATCTACGAGCAGTACTTC.

The chain joins TRBV7-6 to TRBJ2-1; D gene ambiguous. The V gene lost 3 bases and the J gene lost 0 bases, with 9 bases spanning the gap. Germline V CDR1 and CDR2: SGHVS, FNYEAQ. The CDR3 length is 15 residues. The CDR3 DNA follows: TGTGCCAGCAGCTTCCAATCACCCTCCTACAATGAGCAGTTCTTC. It codes for CASSFQSPSYNEQFF.

This clonotype came up a few times. The genes are TRBV20-1 and TRBJ1-2; D possibly corresponds to TRBD1 (5 bases). This CDR3 comprises 15 residues. Germline V lookup: CDR1 DFQATT, CDR2 SNEGSKA (reference sequence). Trimming left V 1 base short and J 0 bases short, with 12 bases between. CDR3 in DNA: TGCAGTGCTAGAGGGCCAGGGAGGACTAACTATGGCTACACCTTC. It codes for CSARGPGRTNYGYTF.

The CDR3: CASSFWRGPGNTEAFF. For the CDR3, the DNA is TGTGCCAGCAGTTTCTGGAGGGGTCCGGGCAACACTGAAGCTTTCTTT. The chain recombines TRBV6-5 with TRBJ1-1; the D gene is possibly TRBD1 (5 bases). The CDR3 consists of 16 residues. Between the trimmed V and J ends, which lost 4 bases and 2 bases, there was a span of 17 bases. Germline V gives CDR1 MNHEY, CDR2 SVGAGI.

The chain has TRBV5-4 and TRBJ1-1; D uncertain. There are 16 residues in the CDR3. V was trimmed by 4 bases and J by 0 bases, leaving 16 bases between them. Germline V gene data show CDR1 as SGHNT and CDR2 as YYREEE (reference sequence). The CDR3 protein is CASSGVGSFMNTEAFF. CDR3 DNA sequence: TGTGCCAGCAGCGGTGTGGGCAGCTTCATGAACACTGAAGCTTTCTTT.

There are many counts of this clonotype. The chain is built from TRBV10-2 and TRBJ1-2, with TRBD1 matching over 12 bases. This CDR3 region has 15 residues. CDR1 is WSHSY, CDR2 SAAADI, per germline. V shed 8 bases, J shed 3 bases, and the junction held 7 bases outside the gene matches. Here the CDR3 DNA reads TGCGCCAGCCGAGCCGGGACAGGGGGCGACTATGGCTACACCTTC. Amino acids: CASRAGTGGDYGYTF.

The chain joins TRBV5-4 to TRBJ1-3; D is possibly TRBD1 (5 bases). The germline gives CDR1 SGHNT, CDR2 YYREEE (reference sequence). CDR3 length: 17 amino acids. V gave up 3 bases and J gave up 0 bases, with 16 bases separating them. The CDR3 nucleotides read TGTGCCAGCAGCTGGGGGACGGGAGGTACCTCTGGAAACACCATATATTTT. Amino acid sequence: CASSWGTGGTSGNTIYF.

This clonotype was picked up many times. The chain uses TRBV7-2 and TRBJ2-3; TRBD2 aligns across 13 bases. Germline V lookup: CDR1 SGHTA, CDR2 FQGNSA. This CDR3 spans 18 amino acids. J was trimmed by 1 base and V by 3 bases; bases with no gene match: 7. The CDR3 DNA sequence: TGTGCCAGCAGCTTGGGGACTAGCGGGATCATACGCACAGATACGCAGTATTTT. Residues: CASSLGTSGIIRTDTQYF.

Only a few counts were recorded for this clonotype. This sequence joins TRBV10-3 and TRBJ1-2; 7 bases are shared with TRBD1. V was pared by 2 bases and J by 2 bases, with 17 bases of the junction left unmatched. Germline lookup yields CDR1 ENHRY and CDR2 SYGVKD. CDR3 length equals 19 residues. CDR3 region: CAISEPRGRKRGPNYGYTF. CDR3 bases: TGTGCCATCAGTGAGCCGAGGGGGCGGAAGAGGGGACCGAACTATGGCTACACCTTC.

The chain carries TRBV27 and TRBJ2-3; 7 bases are a match to TRBD1. CDR1 MNHEY and CDR2 SMNVEV come from the germline V gene (reference sequence). The V gene end was trimmed by 3 bases and the J gene end by 0 bases; junction bases not matched to a gene: 6. The CDR3 loop spans 16 amino acids. CDR3 residues: CASSFSGQASTDTQYF. The DNA for the CDR3 is TGTGCCAGCAGTTTCTCCGGACAGGCTAGCACAGATACGCAGTATTTT.

This clonotype was seen repeatedly, ten times or more. This chain links TRBV4-1 with TRBJ2-3; D gene uncertain. Trimming cost V 4 bases and J 1 base, with 15 bases left between them. The CDR3 length is 16 residues. Germline assignment: CDR1 MGHRA and CDR2 YSYEKL. The DNA for the CDR3 is TGCGCCAGCAGCCGTGTCCGAGTGTGGGGCACAGATACGCAGTATTTT. Residues: CASSRVRVWGTDTQYF.

This chain links TRBV4-2 with TRBJ2-7; D gene unclear. Germline CDR1 LGHNA, CDR2 YNFKEQ. The length of the CDR3 is 12 residues. Between the trimmed V and J ends, which lost 0 bases and 5 bases, there was a span of 5 bases. The chain's CDR3 is CASSQDSDEQYF. CDR3 coding DNA: TGTGCCAGCAGCCAAGACAGCGACGAGCAGTACTTC.

This clonotype has a handful of counts. This chain joins TRBV6-1 and TRBJ2-1; 14 bases line up with TRBD2. Germline CDR1 MNHNS, CDR2 SASEGT. There are 16 residues in the CDR3. Losses at the gene ends were 6 bases for V and 8 bases for J; bases not matched to a gene: 9. The CDR3 DNA is TGTGCCAGCAGGAACCGGACTAGCGGGAGGTTCTATGAGCAGTTCTTC. The encoded protein is CASRNRTSGRFYEQFF.

There are a few counts of this clonotype. V usage is TRBV29-1 and J usage is TRBJ2-1; the D gene could be TRBD1 or TRBD2 (6 bases each). V lost 5 bases, J lost 4 bases, and 12 bases lay in between. The CDR3 covers 13 residues. The germline gives CDR1 SQVTM, CDR2 ANQGSEA. The DNA for the CDR3 is TGCAGCGTTCAAGGGGGACTTTACAATGAGCAGTTCTTC. This gives the protein CSVQGGLYNEQFF.